One and the same sample provided the 9 T cell receptor beta chains below, sequenced in a study of T cell repertoires in cytomegalovirus infection. These receptors have no known antigen. TCRdb re-called the reads through MiXCR, storing one row per CDR3 protein. The sample has 800,000 to 950,000 distinct CDR3 sequences, 32% seen once. Sample: cultured CD8+ T cells from PBMCs, taken from culture after CMV antigen stimulation. The receptor source for this set is a human donor in good health (CMV status not recorded). Some clones in this sample may be carry-over from other donors' samples.

The CDR3 here is CAISETAVDEQFF. For the CDR3, the DNA is TGTGCCATCAGTGAGACTGCAGTAGATGAGCAGTTCTTC. V is TRBV10-3 and J is TRBJ2-1; no definite D call. The germline CDR1 and CDR2 sequences are ENHRY and SYGVKD. The CDR3 extends over 13 amino acids. Trimming shortened V by 2 bases and J by 8 bases, and 10 bases separated the two germline ends.

The CDR3 sequence is CASSVASYEQYF. For the CDR3, the DNA is TGTGCCAGCAGTGTAGCTTCCTACGAGCAGTACTTC. V and J are TRBV25-1 and TRBJ2-7; D not certain. Germline CDR1 is MGHDK and CDR2 is SYGVNS. Trimming took 4 bases from V and 1 from J, leaving 5 bases between them. The CDR3 runs to 12 residues.

This clonotype came up a few times. The rearrangement joins TRBV7-9 to TRBJ1-4; 7 bases fit TRBD1. The CDR3 runs 15 residues. The J segment lost 4 bases and the V segment lost 8 bases, leaving 10 bases of the junction unmatched. CDR1 is SEHNR, CDR2 FQNEAQ, per germline (reference sequence). The CDR3 bases are TGTGCCAGCCAGGGGGACAGCCAAAATAATGAAAAACTGTTTTTT. Translated, it gives CASQGDSQNNEKLFF.

This clonotype has more than one count but fewer than ten. J is TRBJ1-5 and V is TRBV5-6; the D gene is possibly TRBD1 (5 bases). Germline CDR1 SGHDT, CDR2 YYEEEE. There are 16 residues in the CDR3. The V gene lost 3 bases and the J gene lost 2 bases, with 15 bases spanning the gap. The CDR3 reads CASSSRGVPGNQPQHF. As DNA, the CDR3 is TGTGCCAGCAGCTCCCGGGGGGTCCCTGGCAATCAGCCCCAGCATTTT.

This clonotype was counted between two and nine times. The J gene is TRBJ2-1, the V gene TRBV20-1; D may be TRBD2 (6 bases). The CDR3 totals 16 residues. Trimming left V 2 bases short and J 5 bases short, with 19 bases between. Germline V gene data show CDR1 as DFQATT and CDR2 as SNEGSKA (reference sequence). The CDR3 sequence: CSARHPPSGPNNEQFF. The CDR3 coding sequence is TGCAGTGCTAGACACCCTCCGAGCGGGCCAAACAATGAGCAGTTCTTC.

The rearrangement uses TRBV20-1 and TRBJ1-5; TRBD1 might be the D (5 bases). CDR3 length equals 14 residues. Trimming removed 0 bases at V and 6 bases at J, with 12 bases between. Germline assignment: CDR1 DFQATT and CDR2 SNEGSKA (reference sequence). The CDR3 nucleotides read TGCAGTGCTAGAGATGATGGGGGAACTCAGCCCCAGCATTTT. Its translation: CSARDDGGTQPQHF.

In this sample, this clonotype turned up many times. The chain is built from TRBV6-2 or TRBV6-3 and TRBJ1-1; 7 bases map to TRBD1. The CDR3 runs to 14 residues. Germline assignment: CDR1 MNHEY and CDR2 SVGEGT. V dropped 8 bases and J dropped 1; count of bases not matched to a gene: 7. CDR3 sequence (DNA): TGTGCCAGCTCCGAGAGACAGGGGAACACTGAAGCTTTCTTT. Translation gives CASSERQGNTEAFF.

This clonotype was found a few times. A read error may explain this, as a much larger clone is one base away. V is TRBV6-5 and J is TRBJ1-1; D might be TRBD1 (5 bases). The length of the CDR3 is 13 residues. Trimming removed 2 bases from V and 4 bases from J, with 8 bases in between. Germline CDR1 MNHEY, CDR2 SVGAGI. CDR3 bases: TGTGCCAGCAGTTACGTCGGGGCCACTGAAGCTTTCTTT. Translated, it gives CASSYVGATEAFF.

The CDR3 region has the DNA TGTGCCAGCAGAAACACCAAAGTCCAAGAGACCCAGTACTTC. The encoded protein is CASRNTKVQETQYF. V is TRBV6-2 or TRBV6-3 and J is TRBJ2-5; D remains unclear. This CDR3 is 14 amino acids long. Germline V lookup: CDR1 MNHEY, CDR2 SVGEGT. Between the trimmed V and J ends, which lost 6 bases and 1 base, there was a span of 12 bases.